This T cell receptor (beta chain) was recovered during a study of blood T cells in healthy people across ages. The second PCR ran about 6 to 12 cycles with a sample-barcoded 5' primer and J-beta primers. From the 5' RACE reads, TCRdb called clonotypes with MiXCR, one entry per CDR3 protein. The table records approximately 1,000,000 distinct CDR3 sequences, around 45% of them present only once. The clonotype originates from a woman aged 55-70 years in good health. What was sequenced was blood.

The CDR3 sequence is CATSSKGQAMSSYEQYF. Written as DNA, the CDR3 is TGTGCCACCAGCAGTAAGGGACAGGCAATGTCCTCCTACGAGCAGTACTTC. The chain couples TRBV15 to TRBJ2-7; TRBD1 matches at 8 bases. With 3 bases clipped from V and 0 bases from J, the junction kept 10 bases outside the gene matches. The CDR3 spans 17 residues. Germline lookup yields CDR1 LNHNV and CDR2 YYDKDF (reference sequence).